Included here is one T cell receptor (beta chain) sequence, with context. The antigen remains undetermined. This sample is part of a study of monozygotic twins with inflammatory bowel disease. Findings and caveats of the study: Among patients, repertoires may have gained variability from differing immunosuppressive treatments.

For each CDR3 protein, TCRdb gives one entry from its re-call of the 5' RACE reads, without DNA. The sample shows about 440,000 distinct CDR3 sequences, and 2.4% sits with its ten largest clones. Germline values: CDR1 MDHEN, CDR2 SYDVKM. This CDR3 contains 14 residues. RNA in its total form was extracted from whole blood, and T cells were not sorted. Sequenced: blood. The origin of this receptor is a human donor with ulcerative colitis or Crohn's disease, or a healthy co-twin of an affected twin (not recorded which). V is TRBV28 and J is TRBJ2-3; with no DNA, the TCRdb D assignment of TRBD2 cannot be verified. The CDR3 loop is CASRGLGTSDTQYF.